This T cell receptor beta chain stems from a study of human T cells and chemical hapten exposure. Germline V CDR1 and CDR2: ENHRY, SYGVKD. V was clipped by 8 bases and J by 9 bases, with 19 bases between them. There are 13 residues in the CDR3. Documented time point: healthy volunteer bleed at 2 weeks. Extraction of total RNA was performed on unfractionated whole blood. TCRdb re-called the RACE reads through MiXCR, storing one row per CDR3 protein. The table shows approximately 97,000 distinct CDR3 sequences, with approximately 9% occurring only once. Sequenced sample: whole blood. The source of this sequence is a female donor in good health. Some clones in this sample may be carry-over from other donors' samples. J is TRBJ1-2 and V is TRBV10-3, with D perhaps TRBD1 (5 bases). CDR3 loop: CAIGEGQEYSYTF. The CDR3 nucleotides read TGTGCCATCGGAGAGGGGCAGGAATATAGCTACACCTTC.